This T cell receptor beta chain was captured in a study of shared clonotypes between healthy human individuals. Terminally differentiated effector memory CD45RA+ cells were excluded by CCR7 positive selection of CD45RO-negative cells. TCRdb's copy holds only in-frame clones and misses some; the assay was immunoSEQ multiplex PCR. This sample has about 680,000 clones, with about 91% found just once. A word on this clone: The antigen is unknown.

Broader study findings: Blood alone was sampled, and tissue repertoires likely differ. It was expected that sequencing depth would affect clonotype sharing among donors.

V shed 1 base and J shed 5 bases, with 15 bases lying between them. The CDR3 consists of 15 residues. From germline, CDR1 is SGHDN and CDR2 FVKESK. The chain uses TRBV14 and TRBJ2-7; perhaps TRBD2 as D (5 bases). The receptor was derived from a man younger than 45 in good health. Sequences were obtained from naive CD8+ T cells sorted from blood. The CDR3 protein is CASSQGETSGDEQYF. The CDR3 bases are TGTGCCAGCAGCCAAGGGGAGACTTCTGGGGACGAGCAGTACTTC.